The 18 T cell receptor beta chains presented below share a single source sample, sequenced in a study of T cells after yellow fever vaccination. TCRdb called the 5' RACE reads again in MiXCR, with one record for every CDR3 protein. The data hold some 300,000 distinct CDR3 sequences, with about 3.5% observed a single time. The sample here was PBMCs, taken on the day of the yellow fever booster vaccination. The source is a man aged 18 to 30 who received the YFV17D yellow fever vaccine.

This clonotype came up many times. This sequence joins TRBV29-1 and TRBJ2-3; D is unresolved. CDR1 and CDR2 (germline): SQVTM, ANQGSEA. The CDR3 has 12 residues. Deletions cut 3 bases from V and 3 bases from J, with 7 bases between. In DNA form, the CDR3 reads TGCAGCGTTGATGACGCTACAGATACGCAGTATTTT. Translated, it gives CSVDDATDTQYF.

This clonotype was picked up a small number of times. This chain uses TRBV20-1 with TRBJ2-7; unclear D gene. The ends were cut back, 5 bases at V and 2 bases at J, with 16 bases in the middle. The CDR3 runs 14 residues. Per germline, CDR1 DFQATT and CDR2 SNEGSKA (reference sequence). The CDR3 here is CSASLGFKPYEQYF. The CDR3 nucleotides are TGCAGTGCTTCTCTCGGGTTCAAACCCTACGAGCAGTACTTC.

There are many counts of this clonotype. The chain uses TRBV6-1 and TRBJ2-7, with no clear D. The V gene lost 2 bases and the J gene lost 3 bases, with 11 bases spanning the gap. The V gene's germline CDR1 is MNHNS and CDR2 SASEGT. The CDR3 runs 14 residues. The DNA for the CDR3 is TGTGCCAGCAGTGAATTTAGATCCGGCTACGAGCAGTACGTC. This encodes CASSEFRSGYEQYV.

This clonotype was detected ten times or more. The chain carries TRBV4-1 and TRBJ2-4; tentative D call: TRBD1 (6 bases). Trimming left V 3 bases short and J 3 bases short, with 18 bases between. Germline V gives CDR1 MGHRA, CDR2 YSYEKL. This CDR3 spans 17 amino acids. In nucleotides, the CDR3 is TGCGCCAGCAGCCACCCCCCGAGTCAGGGGAACAAAAACATTCAGTACTTC. Translated: CASSHPPSQGNKNIQYF.

This clonotype was observed a few times. This chain uses TRBV5-1 with TRBJ1-3, with D possibly matching TRBD1 (6 bases). The CDR3 extends over 16 amino acids. Germline V lookup: CDR1 SGHRS, CDR2 YFSETQ. Trimming cost V 0 bases and J 4 bases, with 14 bases left between them. The CDR3 nucleotides read TGCGCCAGCAGCTTGGACCCGGGGGGCGGCGGAAACACCATATATTTT. Translated: CASSLDPGGGGNTIYF.

This clonotype was seen just once. The chain couples TRBV5-6 to TRBJ1-2, with TRBD1 identical over 7 bases. Germline V gene sequence: CDR1 SGHDT, CDR2 YYEEEE. V lost 4 bases, J lost 8 bases, and 8 bases stayed unmatched. This CDR3 is built from 13 residues. In DNA form, the CDR3 reads TGTGCCAGCAGCGGGGACAGATTTTACGGCTACACCTTC. It translates to CASSGDRFYGYTF.

This clonotype has a count of ten or more. The V gene is TRBV10-3, the J gene TRBJ2-7, with D perhaps TRBD2 (5 bases). V lost 8 bases and J lost 1, with 15 bases in between. CDR3 length: 14 residues. The V gene's germline CDR1 is ENHRY and CDR2 SYGVKD. The CDR3 nucleotides read TGTGCCATCGGCGATGAGGGCACTTCCTACGAGCAGTACGTC. Translation gives CAIGDEGTSYEQYV.

This clonotype was seen repeatedly, ten times or more. The chain carries TRBV2 and TRBJ1-1; perhaps TRBD1 as D (6 bases). The CDR3 length is 17 residues. V was trimmed by 6 bases and J by 0 bases, leaving 20 bases between them. Germline loops: CDR1 SNHLY, CDR2 FYNNEI. The DNA for the CDR3 is TGTGCCAGCAGACTCCCGAAGGGGGGGGATATGAACACTGAAGCTTTCTTT. Its protein is CASRLPKGGDMNTEAFF.

Ten or more counts support this clonotype. This rearrangement joins TRBV6-5 to TRBJ1-6; TRBD1 aligns across 9 bases. After removal of 6 bases from V and 10 bases from J, the junction contained 16 bases not matched to a gene. The CDR3 is 17 amino acids. CDR1 and CDR2 from the germline V gene are MNHEY and SVGAGI. The CDR3 spells CASSLTGRTGGDSPLHF. The DNA for the CDR3 is TGTGCCAGCAGCCTCACCGGGCGCACAGGGGGCGACTCACCCCTCCACTTT.

This clonotype was seen repeatedly, ten times or more. The J gene is TRBJ1-1, the V gene TRBV7-9, with D uncertain. Germline loops: CDR1 SEHNR, CDR2 FQNEAQ (reference sequence). The CDR3 spans 12 residues. Between the trimmed V and J ends, which lost 3 bases and 1 base, there was a span of 3 bases. The CDR3 loop reads CASSFANTEAFF. In nucleotides, the CDR3 is TGTGCCAGCAGCTTCGCGAACACTGAAGCTTTCTTT.

The CDR3 DNA follows: TGTGCCAGCAGCTTAAATCCAGATACGCAGTATTTT. Its protein is CASSLNPDTQYF. This rearrangement joins TRBV7-2 to TRBJ2-3; D remains unclear. The germline V gene encodes CDR1 SGHTA and CDR2 FQGNSA. This CDR3 is 12 amino acids long. V gave up 2 bases and J gave up 4 bases, with 4 bases separating them.

This clonotype occurred many times. CDR3 sequence: CASSPRGTQAGELFF. CDR3 nucleotides: TGCGCCAGCAGCCCCCGGGGCACTCAGGCCGGGGAGCTGTTTTTT. The V and J genes are TRBV5-1 and TRBJ2-2; D is perhaps TRBD1 or TRBD2 (5 bases each). Germline V gene data show CDR1 as SGHRS and CDR2 as YFSETQ. The CDR3 loop spans 15 amino acids. V lost 4 bases to trimming and J lost 6 bases, with 16 bases between them.

In its sample, this clonotype was seen a few times. The chain combines TRBV3-1 with TRBJ2-3; no clear D. The V gene lost 0 bases and the J gene lost 5 bases, with 9 bases spanning the gap. In germline, CDR1 is LGHDT, CDR2 YNNKEL (reference sequence). There are 14 residues in the CDR3. CDR3 sequence reads: CASSQDLSGDTQYF. DNA of the CDR3: TGTGCCAGCAGCCAAGATCTATCAGGAGATACGCAGTATTTT.

This sequence joins TRBV15 and TRBJ2-2; D gene unclear. Trimming removed 0 bases from V and 5 bases from J, with 13 bases in between. Germline CDR1 and CDR2: LNHNV and YYDKDF (reference sequence). The CDR3 runs to 16 residues. The CDR3 bases are TGTGCCACCAGCAGAGACAGCGAGCCTTATACCGGGGAGCTGTTTTTT. It encodes CATSRDSEPYTGELFF.

The rearrangement uses TRBV7-2 and TRBJ2-3; the match to TRBD2 covers 9 bases. The CDR3 covers 16 residues. V was pared by 5 bases and J by 1 base, with 7 bases of the junction left unmatched. The V gene's germline CDR1 is SGHTA and CDR2 FQGNSA. This CDR3 is CASSTQAGGGTDTQYF. Written as DNA, the CDR3 is TGTGCCAGCAGCACCCAAGCGGGGGGCGGCACAGATACGCAGTATTTT.

The rearrangement links TRBV11-2 to TRBJ1-2, with D possibly TRBD1 on 6 matching bases. Germline V gene lookup returns CDR1 SGHAT and CDR2 FQNNGV. The CDR3 runs 14 residues. Trimming pared 0 bases from V and 4 bases from J, leaving 9 bases between. This CDR3 reads CASSLDLQGYGYTF. The CDR3 nucleotides read TGTGCCAGCAGCTTAGACTTACAGGGCTATGGCTACACCTTC. Drawing the rest from reference TRBV11-2 and TRBJ1-2, the complete variable domain is EAGVAQSPRYKIIEKRQSVAFWCNPISGHATLYWYQQILGQGPKLLIQFQNNGVVDDSQLPKDRFSAERLKGVDSTLKIQPAKLEDSAVYLCASSLDLQGYGYTFGSGTRLTVV.

The chain employs TRBV20-1 and TRBJ2-7; 7 bases agree with TRBD2. The V and J ends lost 0 bases and 2 bases, in that order; junction bases with no gene match: 10. Germline lookup yields CDR1 DFQATT and CDR2 SNEGSKA (reference sequence). This CDR3 region has 16 residues. CDR3 nucleotide sequence: TGCAGTGCTAGAGATCGAGCGGGAAGCCGCCCCTACGAGCAGTACTTC. Protein sequence: CSARDRAGSRPYEQYF.

The rearrangement uses TRBV28 and TRBJ1-5, with 9 bases matching TRBD1. This CDR3 comprises 15 residues. The germline V gene has CDR1 MDHEN and CDR2 SYDVKM. J was trimmed by 6 bases and V by 6 bases; bases with no gene match: 9. The CDR3, as DNA: TGTGCCAGCAGACCCGGGACAGGGACGGGTCAGCCCCAGCATTTT. Its protein is CASRPGTGTGQPQHF. The full variable domain, its missing parts supplied by reference TRBV28 and TRBJ1-5, is DVKVTQSSRYLVKRTGEKVFLECVQDMDHENMFWYRQDPGLGLRLIYFSYDVKMKEKGDIPEGYSVSREKKERFSLILESASTNQTSMYLCASRPGTGTGQPQHFGDGTRLSIL.